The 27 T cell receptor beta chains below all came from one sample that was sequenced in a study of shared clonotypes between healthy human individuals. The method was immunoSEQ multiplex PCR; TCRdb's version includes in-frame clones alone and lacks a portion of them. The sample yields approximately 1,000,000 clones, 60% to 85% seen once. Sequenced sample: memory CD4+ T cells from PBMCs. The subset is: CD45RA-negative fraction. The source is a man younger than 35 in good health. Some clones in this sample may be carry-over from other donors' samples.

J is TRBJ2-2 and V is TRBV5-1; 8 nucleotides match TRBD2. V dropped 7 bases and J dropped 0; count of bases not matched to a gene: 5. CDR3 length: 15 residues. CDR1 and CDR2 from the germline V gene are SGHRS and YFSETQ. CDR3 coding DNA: TGCGCCAGCGAGAGGGGACTAGCGAACACCGGGGAGCTGTTTTTT. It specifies CASERGLANTGELFF.

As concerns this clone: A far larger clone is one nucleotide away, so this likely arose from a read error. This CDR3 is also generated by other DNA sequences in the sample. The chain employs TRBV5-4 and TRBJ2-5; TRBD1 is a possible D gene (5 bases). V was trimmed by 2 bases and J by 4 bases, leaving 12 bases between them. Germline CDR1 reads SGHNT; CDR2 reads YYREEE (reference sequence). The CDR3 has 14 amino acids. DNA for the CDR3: TGTGCCAGCAGCTTAGGGCAGGGTGGAGAGACCCAGTACTTC. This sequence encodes CASSLGQGGETQYF.

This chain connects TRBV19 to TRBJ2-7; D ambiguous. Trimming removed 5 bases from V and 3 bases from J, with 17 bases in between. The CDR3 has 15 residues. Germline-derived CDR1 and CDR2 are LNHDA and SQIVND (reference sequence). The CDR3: CASSFGSRFFYEQYF. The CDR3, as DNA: TGTGCCAGTAGTTTCGGCTCGCGTTTCTTCTACGAGCAGTACTTC.

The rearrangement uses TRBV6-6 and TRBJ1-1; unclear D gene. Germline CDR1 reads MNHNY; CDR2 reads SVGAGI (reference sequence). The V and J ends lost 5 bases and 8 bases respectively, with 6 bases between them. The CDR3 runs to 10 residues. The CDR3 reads CASSEGEAFF. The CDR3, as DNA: TGTGCCAGCAGTGAAGGAGAAGCTTTCTTT.

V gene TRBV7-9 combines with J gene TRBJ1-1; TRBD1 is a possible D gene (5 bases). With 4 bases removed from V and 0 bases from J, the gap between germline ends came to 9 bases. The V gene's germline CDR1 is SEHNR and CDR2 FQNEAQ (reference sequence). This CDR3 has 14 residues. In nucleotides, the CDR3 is TGTGCCAGCAGCTGGGACGGTTTGAACACTGAAGCTTTCTTT. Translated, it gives CASSWDGLNTEAFF.

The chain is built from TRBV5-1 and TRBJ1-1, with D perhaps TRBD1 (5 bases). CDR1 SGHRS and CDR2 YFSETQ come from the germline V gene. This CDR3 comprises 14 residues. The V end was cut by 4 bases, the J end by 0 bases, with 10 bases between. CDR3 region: CASSPGSMNTEAFF. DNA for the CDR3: TGCGCCAGCAGCCCAGGGTCCATGAACACTGAAGCTTTCTTT.

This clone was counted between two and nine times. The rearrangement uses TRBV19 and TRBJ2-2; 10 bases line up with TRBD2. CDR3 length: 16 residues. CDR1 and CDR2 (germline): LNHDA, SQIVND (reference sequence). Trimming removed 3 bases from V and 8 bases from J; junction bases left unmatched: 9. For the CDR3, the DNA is TGTGCCAGTAGTATTGACGCTAGCGGGAGCGTTGGGGAGCTGTTTTTT. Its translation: CASSIDASGSVGELFF.

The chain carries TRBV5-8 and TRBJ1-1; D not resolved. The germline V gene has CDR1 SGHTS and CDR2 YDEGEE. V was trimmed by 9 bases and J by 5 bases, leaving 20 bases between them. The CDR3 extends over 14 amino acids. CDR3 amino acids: CATPRGPRGTEAFF. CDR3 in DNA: TGTGCCACCCCAAGAGGCCCCCGGGGAACTGAAGCTTTCTTT.

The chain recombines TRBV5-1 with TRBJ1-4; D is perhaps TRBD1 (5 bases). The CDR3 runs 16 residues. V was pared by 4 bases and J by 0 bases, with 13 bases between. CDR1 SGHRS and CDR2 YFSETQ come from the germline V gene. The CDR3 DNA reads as TGCGCCAGCAGCCCAAGACTAGGGGCAACTAATGAAAAACTGTTTTTT. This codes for CASSPRLGATNEKLFF.

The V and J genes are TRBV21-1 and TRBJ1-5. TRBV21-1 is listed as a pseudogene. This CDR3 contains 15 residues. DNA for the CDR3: TGTGCCAGCAGCAAAGCTCTAGGGAATGAGCGGCCCCAGCATTTT. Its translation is CASSKALGNERPQHF.

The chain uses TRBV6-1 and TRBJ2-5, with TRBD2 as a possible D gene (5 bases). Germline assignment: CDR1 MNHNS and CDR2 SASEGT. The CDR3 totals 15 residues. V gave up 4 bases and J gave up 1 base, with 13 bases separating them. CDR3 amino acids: CASSGPSPLQETQYF. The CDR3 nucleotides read TGTGCCAGCAGTGGGCCTAGCCCCCTCCAAGAGACCCAGTACTTC.

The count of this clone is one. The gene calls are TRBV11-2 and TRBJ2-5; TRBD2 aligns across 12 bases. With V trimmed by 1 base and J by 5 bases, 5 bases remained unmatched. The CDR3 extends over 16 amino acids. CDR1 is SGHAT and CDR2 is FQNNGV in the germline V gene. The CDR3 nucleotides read TGTGCCAGCAGCTTAGGTACTAGCGGGAGGTCTGAGACCCAGTACTTC. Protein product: CASSLGTSGRSETQYF.

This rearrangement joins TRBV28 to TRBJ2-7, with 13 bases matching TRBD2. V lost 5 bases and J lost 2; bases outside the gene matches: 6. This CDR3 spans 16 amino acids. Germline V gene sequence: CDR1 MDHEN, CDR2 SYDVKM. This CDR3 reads CASSPAGTSGTYEQYF. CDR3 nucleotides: TGTGCCAGCAGTCCAGCCGGGACTAGCGGGACCTACGAGCAGTACTTC.

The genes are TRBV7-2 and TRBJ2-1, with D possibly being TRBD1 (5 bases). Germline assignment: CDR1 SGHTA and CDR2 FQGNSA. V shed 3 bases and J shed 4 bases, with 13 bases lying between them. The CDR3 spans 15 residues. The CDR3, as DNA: TGTGCCAGCAGCTTGCGGCAGGGTGCGTACAATGAGCAGTTCTTC. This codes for CASSLRQGAYNEQFF.

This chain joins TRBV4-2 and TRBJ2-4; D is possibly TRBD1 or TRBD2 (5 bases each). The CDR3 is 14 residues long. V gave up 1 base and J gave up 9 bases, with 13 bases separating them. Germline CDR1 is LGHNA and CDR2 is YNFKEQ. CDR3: CASSQGLSRGIQYF. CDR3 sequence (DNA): TGTGCCAGCAGCCAAGGATTATCGAGGGGCATTCAGTACTTC.

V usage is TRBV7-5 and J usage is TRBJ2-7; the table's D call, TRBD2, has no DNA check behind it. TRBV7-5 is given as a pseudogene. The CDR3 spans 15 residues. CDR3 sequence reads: CARSLVPSAPYEQYF. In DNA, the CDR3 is TGTGCCAGAAGCTTAGTTCCTAGCGCACCCTACGAGCAGTACTTC.

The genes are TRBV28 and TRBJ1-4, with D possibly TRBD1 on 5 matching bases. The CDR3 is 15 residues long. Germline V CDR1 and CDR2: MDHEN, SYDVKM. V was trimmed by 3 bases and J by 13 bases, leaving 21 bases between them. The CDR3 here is CASSLTGTLPGRLFF. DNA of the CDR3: TGTGCCAGCAGTTTGACCGGGACCCTGCCCGGGAGACTGTTTTTT.

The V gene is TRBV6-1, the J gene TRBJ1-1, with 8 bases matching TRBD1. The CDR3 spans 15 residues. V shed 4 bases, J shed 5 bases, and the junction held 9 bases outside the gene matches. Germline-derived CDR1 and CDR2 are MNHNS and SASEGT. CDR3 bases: TGTGCCAGCAGTGCCTACAGGGGGGCGAGGACTGAAGCTTTCTTT. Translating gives CASSAYRGARTEAFF.

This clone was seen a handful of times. In DNA form, the CDR3 reads TGTGCCAGCAGCTTGAGGGGTGATCAGCCCCAGCATTTT. Translation gives CASSLRGDQPQHF. The rearrangement uses TRBV5-5 and TRBJ1-5, with D possibly matching TRBD1 (5 bases). The V end was cut by 1 base, the J end by 5 bases, with 7 bases between. This CDR3 is 13 amino acids long. Germline CDR1 and CDR2: SGHKS and YYEKEE (reference sequence).

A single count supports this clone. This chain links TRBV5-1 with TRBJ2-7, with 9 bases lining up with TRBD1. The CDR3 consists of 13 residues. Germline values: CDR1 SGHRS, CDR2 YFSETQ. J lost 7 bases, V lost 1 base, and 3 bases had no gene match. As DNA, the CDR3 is TGCGCCAGCAGCTTGCGGGACAGGGATGAGCAGTACTTC. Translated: CASSLRDRDEQYF. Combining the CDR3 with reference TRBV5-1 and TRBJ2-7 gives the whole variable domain KAGVTQTPRYLIKTRGQQVTLSCSPISGHRSVSWYQQTPGQGLQFLFEYFSETQRNKGNFPGRFSGRQFSNSRSEMNVSTLELGDSALYLCASSLRDRDEQYFGPGTRLTVT.

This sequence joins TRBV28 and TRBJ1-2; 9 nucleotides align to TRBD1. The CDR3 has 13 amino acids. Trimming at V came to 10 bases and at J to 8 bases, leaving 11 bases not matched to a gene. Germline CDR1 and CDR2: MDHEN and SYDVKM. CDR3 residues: CAIPQGAFGGYTF. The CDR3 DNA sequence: TGTGCCATCCCACAGGGGGCGTTCGGCGGCTACACCTTC.

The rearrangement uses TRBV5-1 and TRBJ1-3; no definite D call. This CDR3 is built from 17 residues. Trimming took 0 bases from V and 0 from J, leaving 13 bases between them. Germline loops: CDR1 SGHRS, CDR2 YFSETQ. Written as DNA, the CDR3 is TGCGCCAGCAGCTTGGCCAGAGGTTCGTCCTCTGGAAACACCATATATTTT. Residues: CASSLARGSSSGNTIYF.

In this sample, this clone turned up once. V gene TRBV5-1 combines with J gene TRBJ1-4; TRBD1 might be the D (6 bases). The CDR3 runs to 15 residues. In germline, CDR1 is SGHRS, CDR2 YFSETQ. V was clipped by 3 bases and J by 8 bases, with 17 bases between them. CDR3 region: CASSSGPGAREKLFF. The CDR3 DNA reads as TGCGCCAGCAGCTCGGGCCCAGGGGCGCGGGAAAAACTGTTTTTT.

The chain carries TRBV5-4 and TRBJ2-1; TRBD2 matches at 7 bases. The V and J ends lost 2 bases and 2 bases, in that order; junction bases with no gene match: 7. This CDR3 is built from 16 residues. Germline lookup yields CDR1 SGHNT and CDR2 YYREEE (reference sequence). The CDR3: CASSLSLAGAYNEQFF. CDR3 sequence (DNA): TGTGCCAGCAGCTTAAGCTTAGCGGGCGCCTACAATGAGCAGTTCTTC.

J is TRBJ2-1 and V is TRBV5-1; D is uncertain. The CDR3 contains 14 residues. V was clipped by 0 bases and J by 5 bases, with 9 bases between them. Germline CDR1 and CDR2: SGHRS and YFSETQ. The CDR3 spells CASSLVSGDNEQFF. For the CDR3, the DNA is TGCGCCAGCAGCTTGGTTTCAGGCGACAATGAGCAGTTCTTC.

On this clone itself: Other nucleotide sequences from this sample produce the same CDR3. CDR3 in DNA: TGCGCCAGCAGCTTGGTTGGCAGCTATGGCTACACCTTC. The encoded protein is CASSLVGSYGYTF. The chain employs TRBV5-1 and TRBJ1-2; no definite D call. Trimming shortened V by 0 bases and J by 4 bases, and 7 bases separated the two germline ends. In germline, CDR1 is SGHRS, CDR2 YFSETQ. This CDR3 has 13 amino acids. Full variable domain (outside the CDR3, taken from reference TRBV5-1 and TRBJ1-2): KAGVTQTPRYLIKTRGQQVTLSCSPISGHRSVSWYQQTPGQGLQFLFEYFSETQRNKGNFPGRFSGRQFSNSRSEMNVSTLELGDSALYLCASSLVGSYGYTFGSGTRLTVV.

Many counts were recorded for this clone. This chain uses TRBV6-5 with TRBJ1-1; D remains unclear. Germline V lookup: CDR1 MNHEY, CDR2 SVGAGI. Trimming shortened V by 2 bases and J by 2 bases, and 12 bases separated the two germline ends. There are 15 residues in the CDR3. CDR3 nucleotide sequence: TGTGCCAGCAGTTACGGCGCCACCTTTAACACTGAAGCTTTCTTT. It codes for CASSYGATFNTEAFF.